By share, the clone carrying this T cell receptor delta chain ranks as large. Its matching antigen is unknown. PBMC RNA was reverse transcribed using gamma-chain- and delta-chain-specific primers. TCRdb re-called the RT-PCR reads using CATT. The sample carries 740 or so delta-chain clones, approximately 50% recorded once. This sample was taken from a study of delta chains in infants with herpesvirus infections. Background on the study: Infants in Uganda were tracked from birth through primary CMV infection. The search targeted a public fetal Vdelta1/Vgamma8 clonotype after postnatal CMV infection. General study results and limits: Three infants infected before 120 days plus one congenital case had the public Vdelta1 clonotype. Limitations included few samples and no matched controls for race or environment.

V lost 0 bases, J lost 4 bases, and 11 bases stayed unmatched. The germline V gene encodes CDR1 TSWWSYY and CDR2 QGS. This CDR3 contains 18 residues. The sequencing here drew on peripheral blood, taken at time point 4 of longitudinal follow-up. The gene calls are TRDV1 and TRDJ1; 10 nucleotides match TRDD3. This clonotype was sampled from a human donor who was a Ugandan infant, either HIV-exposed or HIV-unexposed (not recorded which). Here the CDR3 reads CALGELLPTWGICDKLIF. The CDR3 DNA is TGTGCTCTTGGGGAACTACTTCCTACCTGGGGGATATGCGATAAACTCATCTTT.